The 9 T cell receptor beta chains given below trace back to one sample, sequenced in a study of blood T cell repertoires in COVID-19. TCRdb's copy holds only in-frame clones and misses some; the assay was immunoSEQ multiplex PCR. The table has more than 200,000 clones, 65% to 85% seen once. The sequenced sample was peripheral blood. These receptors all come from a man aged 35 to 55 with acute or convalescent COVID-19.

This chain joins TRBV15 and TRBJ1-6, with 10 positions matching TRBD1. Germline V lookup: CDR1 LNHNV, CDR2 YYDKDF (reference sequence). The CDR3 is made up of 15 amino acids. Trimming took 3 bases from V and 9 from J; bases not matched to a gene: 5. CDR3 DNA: TGTGCCACCAGCAGGGACAGGGGGGAAAGTTCACCCCTCCACTTT. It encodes CATSRDRGESSPLHF.

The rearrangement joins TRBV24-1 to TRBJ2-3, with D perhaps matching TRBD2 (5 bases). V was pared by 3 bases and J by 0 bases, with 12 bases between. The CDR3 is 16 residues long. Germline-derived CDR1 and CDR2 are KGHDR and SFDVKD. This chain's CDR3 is CATSDPGSGSTDTQYF. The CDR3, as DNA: TGTGCCACCAGTGATCCGGGCAGCGGAAGCACAGATACGCAGTATTTT.

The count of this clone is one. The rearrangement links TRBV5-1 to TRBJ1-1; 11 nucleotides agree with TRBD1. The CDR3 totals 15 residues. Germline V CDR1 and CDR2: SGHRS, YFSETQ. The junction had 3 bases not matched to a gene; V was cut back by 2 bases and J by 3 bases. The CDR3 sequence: CASSFGTGGDTEAFF. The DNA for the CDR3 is TGCGCCAGCAGCTTCGGGACAGGGGGAGACACTGAAGCTTTCTTT.

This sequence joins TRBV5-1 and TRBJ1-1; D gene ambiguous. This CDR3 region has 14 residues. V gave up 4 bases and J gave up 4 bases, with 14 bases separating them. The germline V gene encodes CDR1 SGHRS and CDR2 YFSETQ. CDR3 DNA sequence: TGCGCCAGCAGCCCCGTTCAGGCGACCACTGAAGCTTTCTTT. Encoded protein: CASSPVQATTEAFF. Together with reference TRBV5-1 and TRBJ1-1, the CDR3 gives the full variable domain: KAGVTQTPRYLIKTRGQQVTLSCSPISGHRSVSWYQQTPGQGLQFLFEYFSETQRNKGNFPGRFSGRQFSNSRSEMNVSTLELGDSALYLCASSPVQATTEAFFGQGTRLTVV.

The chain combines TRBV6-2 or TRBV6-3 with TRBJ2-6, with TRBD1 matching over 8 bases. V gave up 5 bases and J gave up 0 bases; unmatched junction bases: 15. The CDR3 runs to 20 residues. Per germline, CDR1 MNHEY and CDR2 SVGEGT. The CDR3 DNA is TGTGCCAGCAGTCCCTTGGACAGGGCTCAATTTCGCTCTGGGGCCAACGTCCTGACTTTC. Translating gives CASSPLDRAQFRSGANVLTF.

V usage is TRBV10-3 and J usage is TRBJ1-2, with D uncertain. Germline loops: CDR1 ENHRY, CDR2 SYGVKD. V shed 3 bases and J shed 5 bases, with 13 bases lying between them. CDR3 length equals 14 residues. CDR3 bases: TGTGCCATCAGTGAAAAGAACTCGCGATATGGCTACACCTTC. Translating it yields CAISEKNSRYGYTF.

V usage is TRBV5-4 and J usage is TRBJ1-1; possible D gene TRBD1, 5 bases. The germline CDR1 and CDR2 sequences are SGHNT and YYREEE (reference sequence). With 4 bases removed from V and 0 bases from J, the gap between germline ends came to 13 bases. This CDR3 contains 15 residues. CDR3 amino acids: CASSGRGGMNTEAFF. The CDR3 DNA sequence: TGTGCCAGCAGCGGCCGGGGGGGAATGAACACTGAAGCTTTCTTT.

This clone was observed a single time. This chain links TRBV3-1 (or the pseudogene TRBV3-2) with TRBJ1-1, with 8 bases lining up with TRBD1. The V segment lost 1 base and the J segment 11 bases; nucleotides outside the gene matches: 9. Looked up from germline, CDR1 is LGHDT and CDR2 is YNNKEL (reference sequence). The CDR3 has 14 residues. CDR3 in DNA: TGTGCCAGCAGCCAAGTTTCCAGGGGGCGTCTCGCTTTCTTT. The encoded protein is CASSQVSRGRLAFF.

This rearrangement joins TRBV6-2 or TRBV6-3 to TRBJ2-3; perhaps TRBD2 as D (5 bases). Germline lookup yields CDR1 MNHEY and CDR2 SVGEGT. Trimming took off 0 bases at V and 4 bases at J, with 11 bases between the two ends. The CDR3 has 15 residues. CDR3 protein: CASSYSRTSADTQYF. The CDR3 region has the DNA TGTGCCAGCAGTTACTCGCGGACTTCGGCAGATACGCAGTATTTT.